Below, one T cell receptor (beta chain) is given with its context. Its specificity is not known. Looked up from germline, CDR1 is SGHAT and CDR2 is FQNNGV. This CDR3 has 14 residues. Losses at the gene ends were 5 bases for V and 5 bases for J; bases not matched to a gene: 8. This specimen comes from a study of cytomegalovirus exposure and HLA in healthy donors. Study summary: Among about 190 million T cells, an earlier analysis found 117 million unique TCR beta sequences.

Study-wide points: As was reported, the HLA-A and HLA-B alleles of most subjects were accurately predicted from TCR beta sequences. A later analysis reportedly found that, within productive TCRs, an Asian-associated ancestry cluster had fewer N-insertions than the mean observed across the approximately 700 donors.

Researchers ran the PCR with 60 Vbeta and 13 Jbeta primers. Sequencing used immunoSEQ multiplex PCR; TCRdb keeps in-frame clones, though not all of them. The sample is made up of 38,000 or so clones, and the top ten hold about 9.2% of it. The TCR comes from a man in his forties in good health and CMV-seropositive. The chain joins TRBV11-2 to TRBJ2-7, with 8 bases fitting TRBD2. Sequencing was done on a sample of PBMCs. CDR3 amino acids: CASSGRTSNHEQYF. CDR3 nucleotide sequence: TGTGCCAGCAGCGGACGGACTAGCAACCACGAGCAGTACTTC.